The 28 T cell receptor beta chains below all came from one sample that was sequenced in a study of T cells in Graves' hyperthyroidism and ophthalmopathy. Authors of the study amplified TCR beta CDR3 regions from RNA transcripts. Initially, a first-round RT-PCR of the TCR CDR3 employed the HTBI primer set. Each CDR3 protein is one row after TCRdb ran MiXCR on the multiplex PCR reads. The repertoire holds 400,000 to 600,000 distinct CDR3 sequences, less than 25% seen once, with approximately 25% in the top ten. Sequencing was carried out using blood. The receptors stem from a man younger than 35 with Graves' hyperthyroidism.

This clonotype was detected a few times. This chain joins TRBV6-5 and TRBJ2-7; D may be TRBD2 (6 bases). The CDR3 length is 16 residues. CDR1 MNHEY and CDR2 SVGAGI come from the germline V gene. V was cut by 4 bases and J by 0 bases, with 16 bases left in between. Here the CDR3 DNA reads TGTGCCAGCAGTTCCCCCGGGACTCCTCTCTCCTACGAGCAGTACTTC. Its protein is CASSSPGTPLSYEQYF.

This clonotype was counted many times. The genes are TRBV6-2 or TRBV6-3 and TRBJ2-2; 7 bases map to TRBD1. V shed 3 bases, J shed 3 bases, and the junction held 7 bases outside the gene matches. This CDR3 has 16 residues. Germline V gene data show CDR1 as MNHEY and CDR2 as SVGEGT. CDR3 DNA sequence: TGTGCCAGCAGTTATTTAGGACAGGTTGACACCGGGGAGCTGTTTTTT. Translating it yields CASSYLGQVDTGELFF.

On this clonotype itself: The conserved closing phenylalanine or tryptophan is absent in this CDR3, likely reflecting a read error. The chain employs TRBV2 and TRBJ2-5; 9 positions match TRBD1. The V gene's germline CDR1 is SNHLY and CDR2 FYNNEI. J was trimmed by 5 bases and V by 7 bases; bases with no gene match: 5. CDR3 size: 13 residues. In DNA, the CDR3 is TGTGCCAGCAAGGACAGGGGCTGGGAGACCCAGTACCTC. This encodes CASKDRGWETQYL.

The table lists this clonotype with a count of one. Here the CDR3 reads CASSQLGANTEAFF. As DNA, the CDR3 is TGTGCCAGCAGCCAACTCGGGGCTAACACTGAAGCTTTCTTT. The chain is built from TRBV3-1 and TRBJ1-1, with a possible D match to TRBD1 (5 bases). CDR3 length: 14 residues. Trimming cost V 2 bases and J 2 bases, with 9 bases left between them. Germline-derived CDR1 and CDR2 are LGHDT and YNNKEL (reference sequence).

There are many counts of this clonotype. This sequence joins TRBV6-1 and TRBJ1-2; no definite D call. Trimming pared 4 bases from V and 3 bases from J, leaving 15 bases between. Germline loops: CDR1 MNHNS, CDR2 SASEGT. There are 15 residues in the CDR3. The CDR3 is CASSAQTGSYYGYTF. The CDR3 coding sequence is TGTGCCAGCAGTGCACAAACGGGGTCCTACTATGGCTACACCTTC.

This clonotype came up a few times. The chain has TRBV4-1 and TRBJ1-2, with D maybe TRBD1 (5 bases). V was pared by 0 bases and J by 4 bases, with 15 bases between. Germline lookup yields CDR1 MGHRA and CDR2 YSYEKL. This CDR3 region has 16 residues. CDR3 sequence: CASSQEGGGIGYGYTF. CDR3 DNA: TGCGCCAGCAGCCAAGAAGGCGGGGGGATCGGCTATGGCTACACCTTC.

This clonotype was seen ten or more times. The chain uses TRBV14 and TRBJ1-1; D uncertain. Germline V gene data show CDR1 as SGHDN and CDR2 as FVKESK. The CDR3 length is 18 residues. V shed 0 bases and J shed 3 bases, with 20 bases lying between them. CDR3 nucleotide sequence: TGTGCCAGCAGCCAAGAATCGATAGGGAATCTAATGGACACTGAAGCTTTCTTT. Translating it yields CASSQESIGNLMDTEAFF.

This sequence joins TRBV30 and TRBJ2-2, with D perhaps TRBD1 (5 bases). The germline V gene encodes CDR1 GTSNPN and CDR2 SVGIG (reference sequence). V lost 0 bases and J 5 bases, leaving 13 bases between the germline ends. The CDR3 loop spans 15 amino acids. CDR3 loop: CAWSVGARTTGELFF. The CDR3 region has the DNA TGTGCCTGGAGTGTAGGGGCACGTACGACCGGGGAGCTGTTTTTT. The variable domain in full, with the rest retrieved from reference TRBV30 and TRBJ2-2, is SQTIHQWPATLVQPVGSPLSLECTVEGTSNPNLYWYRQAAGRGLQLLFYSVGIGQISSEVPQNLSASRPQDRQFILSSKKLLLSDSGFYLCAWSVGARTTGELFFGEGSRLTVL.

This clonotype is a singleton in its sample. This chain connects TRBV11-2 to TRBJ2-7; D unclear. V was pared by 1 base and J by 6 bases, with 13 bases between. Germline CDR1 reads SGHAT; CDR2 reads FQNNGV. The CDR3 is 14 residues long. CDR3: CASSLARAASEQYF. The CDR3 nucleotides are TGTGCCAGCAGCTTAGCTCGGGCCGCTAGCGAGCAGTACTTC.

This clonotype has only a few counts. This chain links TRBV5-1 with TRBJ2-5; either TRBD1 or TRBD2 may fit D (7 bases each). Deletions cut 0 bases from V and 9 bases from J, with 24 bases between. CDR3 length: 17 amino acids. Looked up from germline, CDR1 is SGHRS and CDR2 is YFSETQ. In nucleotides, the CDR3 is TGCGCCAGCAGCTTGGACCCAGGAAGGGGGCGCCGGGAGGCCCAGTACTTC. Translation: CASSLDPGRGRREAQYF.

The rearrangement uses TRBV19 and TRBJ2-5; D uncertain. The CDR3 sequence is 14 residues long. Trimming stripped 10 bases from V and 5 bases from J, with 20 bases between. CDR1 and CDR2 from the germline V gene are LNHDA and SQIVND (reference sequence). The CDR3 region is CAINLDSNEETQYF. In DNA, the CDR3 is TGTGCCATCAACCTAGATTCCAACGAGGAGACCCAGTACTTC.

This clonotype was seen ten or more times. V usage is TRBV6-1 and J usage is TRBJ2-7; 7 bases are shared with TRBD1. The V gene end was trimmed by 6 bases and the J gene end by 5 bases; junction bases not matched to a gene: 16. Germline CDR1 reads MNHNS; CDR2 reads SASEGT. CDR3 length: 16 residues. In nucleotides, the CDR3 is TGTGCCAGCAGCCACCCAGGGGGATCTCTTGGGGACGAGCAGTACTTC. The encoded protein is CASSHPGGSLGDEQYF.

The V call is TRBV6-1, the J call TRBJ1-2; D gene uncertain. The CDR3 runs to 19 residues. CDR1 and CDR2 from the germline V gene are MNHNS and SASEGT. V shed 1 base and J shed 2 bases, with 23 bases lying between them. CDR3 residues: CASSEDAWTEQLRNYGYTF. The CDR3 region has the DNA TGTGCCAGCAGTGAAGATGCATGGACTGAGCAATTGAGGAACTATGGCTACACCTTC.

The CDR3 region has the DNA TGTGCCACCCTGGCAGGTAGCTATGGCTACACCTTC. This codes for CATLAGSYGYTF. The rearrangement links TRBV6-1 to TRBJ1-2; no clear D. Trimming pared 10 bases from V and 4 bases from J, leaving 13 bases between. CDR1 and CDR2 from the germline V gene are MNHNS and SASEGT. This CDR3 is 12 amino acids long.

This clonotype was detected only once. A much larger clone differs from this one at a single base, so this may be a read error. The V and J genes are TRBV6-5 and TRBJ2-7; D could derive from TRBD1 or TRBD2 (6 bases each). The ends were cut back, 4 bases at V and 3 bases at J, with 16 bases in the middle. This CDR3 region has 15 residues. Per the germline V gene, CDR1 is MNHEY and CDR2 is SVGAGI. The CDR3 nucleotides are TGTGCCAGCAGTTTCACCGGGGGCGGGCTCTACGAGCAGTACTTC. As protein: CASSFTGGGLYEQYF.

This clonotype was detected many times. V and J are TRBV7-9 and TRBJ1-2; no definite D call. The germline CDR1 and CDR2 sequences are SEHNR and FQNEAQ (reference sequence). CDR3 size: 14 residues. The germline V and J ends were trimmed by 5 bases and 4 bases, with 14 bases remaining between them. Here the CDR3 DNA reads TGTGCCAGCAGCCGCATCGGGCAGGCCTATGGCTACACCTTC. This encodes CASSRIGQAYGYTF.

This clonotype was observed at least ten times. J is TRBJ1-1 and V is TRBV27, with a tentative D call TRBD1 (6 bases). V lost 5 bases to trimming and J lost 8 bases, with 12 bases between them. The CDR3 is 12 residues long. Germline CDR1 reads MNHEY; CDR2 reads SMNVEV (reference sequence). This CDR3 reads CASSLIQGEAFF. The CDR3 region has the DNA TGTGCCAGCAGTCTGATCCAGGGGGAAGCTTTCTTT.

The chain carries TRBV5-1 and TRBJ1-1, with 9 nucleotides matching TRBD1. The ends lost 0 bases at V and 8 bases at J; junction bases unmatched: 5. Germline V gives CDR1 SGHRS, CDR2 YFSETQ. There are 14 residues in the CDR3. The CDR3 nucleotides read TGCGCCAGCAGCTTGGGGATGGGGACAGGGGAAGCTTTCTTT. This codes for CASSLGMGTGEAFF.

This clonotype has ten or more counts. The rearrangement joins TRBV15 to TRBJ2-5; a weak D match, TRBD1 (6 bases). V lost 4 bases, J lost 6 bases, and 15 bases lay in between. The germline V gene encodes CDR1 LNHNV and CDR2 YYDKDF (reference sequence). The CDR3 length is 14 residues. The CDR3 loop reads CATSTPDSPKTQYF. The CDR3 nucleotides read TGTGCCACCAGCACTCCGGACAGCCCCAAGACCCAGTACTTC. The whole variable domain, remainder taken from reference TRBV15 and TRBJ2-5, is DAMVIQNPRYQVTQFGKPVTLSCSQTLNHNVMYWYQQKSSQAPKLLFHYYDKDFNNEADTPDNFQSRRPNTSFCFLDIRSPGLGDTAMYLCATSTPDSPKTQYFGPGTRLLVL.

The chain joins TRBV13 to TRBJ2-7; D ambiguous. V was cut by 5 bases and J by 6 bases, with 17 bases left in between. The CDR3 sequence is 14 residues long. Germline V gene lookup returns CDR1 PRHDT and CDR2 FYEKMQ (reference sequence). The DNA for the CDR3 is TGTGCCAGCAGCCCACCCGGTAAGACGGGCGAGCAGTACTTC. Translation gives CASSPPGKTGEQYF.

Only a few counts were recorded for this clonotype. The CDR3 loop is CASRNGQGVIYEQYF. The CDR3 DNA sequence: TGCGCCAGCAGAAACGGACAGGGGGTAATTTACGAGCAGTACTTC. The chain uses TRBV5-1 and TRBJ2-7, with 10 bases matching TRBD1. CDR1 and CDR2 from the germline V gene are SGHRS and YFSETQ. Germline trimming cut 5 bases from V and 4 bases from J; bases unmatched to any gene: 9. This CDR3 is 15 amino acids long.

This clonotype was seen only a few times. V gene TRBV28 combines with J gene TRBJ1-5; 8 nucleotides agree with TRBD1. The germline V gene has CDR1 MDHEN and CDR2 SYDVKM. Trimming took 5 bases from V and 1 from J; bases not matched to a gene: 7. This CDR3 spans 16 amino acids. The CDR3 DNA sequence: TGTGCCAGCAGTGAGGACAGGGTAATCAGCAATCAGCCCCAGCATTTT. Protein sequence: CASSEDRVISNQPQHF.

The table lists this clonotype with many counts. The V call is TRBV6-2 or TRBV6-3, the J call TRBJ1-2; D unresolved. V was trimmed by 5 bases and J by 10 bases, leaving 23 bases between them. CDR1 and CDR2 from the germline V gene are MNHEY and SVGEGT. CDR3 length: 15 residues. CDR3 region: CASSPGLVAYGDYTF. Written as DNA, the CDR3 is TGTGCCAGCAGTCCCGGACTGGTCGCTTATGGTGACTACACCTTC.

This clonotype was picked up many times. This sequence joins TRBV6-1 and TRBJ2-7; no reliable D call. Germline CDR1 MNHNS, CDR2 SASEGT. The CDR3 is 12 amino acids. V dropped 7 bases and J dropped 3 bases, with 10 bases sitting between them. The CDR3 loop is CASTHRGYEQYF. CDR3 nucleotide sequence: TGTGCCAGCACCCACCGAGGCTACGAGCAGTACTTC.

In this sample, this clonotype turned up many times. The chain is built from TRBV5-1 and TRBJ1-2, with 9 bases fitting TRBD1. The length of the CDR3 is 17 residues. CDR1 SGHRS and CDR2 YFSETQ come from the germline V gene. After removal of 4 bases from V and 1 base from J, the junction contained 11 bases not matched to a gene. The CDR3 protein is CASSVGRYRGLNYGYTF. In DNA, the CDR3 is TGCGCCAGCAGCGTTGGTAGATACAGGGGGCTTAACTATGGCTACACCTTC.

Details on this clonotype: The conserved phenylalanine or tryptophan is not found at the CDR3 terminus, so this likely reflects a read error. V and J are TRBV12-3 or TRBV12-4 and TRBJ2-7; a possible D gene is TRBD1 (5 bases). Trimming cost V 4 bases and J 3 bases, with 7 bases left between them. The CDR3 runs to 12 residues. The CDR3 sequence is CASSWTIYEQYY. The CDR3 DNA is TGTGCCAGCAGTTGGACAATCTACGAGCAGTACTAC.

This clonotype has ten or more counts. The chain employs TRBV12-3 or TRBV12-4 and TRBJ2-5, with 7 bases aligning to TRBD1. This CDR3 has 14 amino acids. Trimming cost V 6 bases and J 5 bases; bases outside gene matches: 9. The CDR3 sequence is CASSQTGVAETQYF. DNA of the CDR3: TGTGCCAGCAGCCAAACAGGGGTTGCGGAGACCCAGTACTTC.

This clonotype has ten or more counts. This CDR3 reads CASSFRPGENTEAFF. Here the CDR3 DNA reads TGTGCCAGCAGCTTTCGGCCAGGGGAGAACACTGAAGCTTTCTTT. The V call is TRBV5-5, the J call TRBJ1-1; weak D call: TRBD1 (6 bases). This CDR3 is 15 amino acids long. Germline-derived CDR1 and CDR2 are SGHKS and YYEKEE (reference sequence). The V end was cut by 2 bases, the J end by 1 base, with 12 bases between.